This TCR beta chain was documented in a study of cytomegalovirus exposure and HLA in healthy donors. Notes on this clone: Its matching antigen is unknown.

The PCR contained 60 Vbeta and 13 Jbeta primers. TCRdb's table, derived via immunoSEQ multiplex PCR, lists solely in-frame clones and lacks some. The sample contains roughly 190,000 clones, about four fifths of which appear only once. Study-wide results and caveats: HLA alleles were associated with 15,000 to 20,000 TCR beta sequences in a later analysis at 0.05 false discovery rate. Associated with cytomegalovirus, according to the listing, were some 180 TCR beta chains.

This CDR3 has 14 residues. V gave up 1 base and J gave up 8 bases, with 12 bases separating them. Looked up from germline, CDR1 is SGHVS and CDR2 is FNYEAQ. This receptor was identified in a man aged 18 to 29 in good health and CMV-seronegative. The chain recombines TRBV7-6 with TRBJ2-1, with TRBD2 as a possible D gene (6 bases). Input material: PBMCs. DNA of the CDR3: TGTGCCAGCAGCTTAGGCGGCGGGGAGTATGAGCAGTTCTTC. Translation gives CASSLGGGEYEQFF.